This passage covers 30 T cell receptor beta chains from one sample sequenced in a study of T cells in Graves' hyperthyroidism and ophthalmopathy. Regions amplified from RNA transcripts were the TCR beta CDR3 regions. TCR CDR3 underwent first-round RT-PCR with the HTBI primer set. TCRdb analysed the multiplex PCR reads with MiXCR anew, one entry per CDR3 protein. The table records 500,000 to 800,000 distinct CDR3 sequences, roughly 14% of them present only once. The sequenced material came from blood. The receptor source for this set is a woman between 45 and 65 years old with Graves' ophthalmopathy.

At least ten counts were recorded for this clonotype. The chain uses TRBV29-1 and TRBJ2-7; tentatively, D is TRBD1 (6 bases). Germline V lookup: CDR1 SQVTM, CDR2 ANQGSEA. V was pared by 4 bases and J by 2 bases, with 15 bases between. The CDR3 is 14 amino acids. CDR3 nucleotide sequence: TGCAGCGTTGTAGGGACACAAGGGACCTACGAGCAGTACTTC. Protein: CSVVGTQGTYEQYF.

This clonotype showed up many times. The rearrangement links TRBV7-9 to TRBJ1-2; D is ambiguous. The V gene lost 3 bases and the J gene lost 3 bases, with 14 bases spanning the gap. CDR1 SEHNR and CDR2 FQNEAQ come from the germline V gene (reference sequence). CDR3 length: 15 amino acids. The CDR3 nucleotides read TGTGCCAGCAGCTTCCCAACGGTCCTGTACTATGGCTACACCTTC. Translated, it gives CASSFPTVLYYGYTF.

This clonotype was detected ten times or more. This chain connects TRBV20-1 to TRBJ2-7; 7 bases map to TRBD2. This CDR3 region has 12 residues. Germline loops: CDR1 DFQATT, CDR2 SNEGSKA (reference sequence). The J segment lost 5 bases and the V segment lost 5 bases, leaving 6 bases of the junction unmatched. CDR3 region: CSAGGSLDEQYF. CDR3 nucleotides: TGCAGTGCTGGCGGGAGTCTCGACGAGCAGTACTTC.

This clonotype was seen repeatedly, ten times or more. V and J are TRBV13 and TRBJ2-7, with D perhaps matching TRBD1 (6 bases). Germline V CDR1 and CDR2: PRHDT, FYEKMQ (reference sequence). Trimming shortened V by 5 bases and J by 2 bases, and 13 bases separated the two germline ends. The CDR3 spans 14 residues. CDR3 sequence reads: CASSDRDNTYEQYF. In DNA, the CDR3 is TGTGCCAGCAGCGACCGGGACAATACCTACGAGCAGTACTTC.

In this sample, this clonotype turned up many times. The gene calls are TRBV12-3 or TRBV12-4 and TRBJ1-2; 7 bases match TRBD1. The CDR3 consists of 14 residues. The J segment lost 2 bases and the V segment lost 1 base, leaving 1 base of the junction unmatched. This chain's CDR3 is CASSLDRGNYGYTF. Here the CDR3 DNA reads TGTGCCAGCAGTTTAGACAGGGGAAACTATGGCTACACCTTC.

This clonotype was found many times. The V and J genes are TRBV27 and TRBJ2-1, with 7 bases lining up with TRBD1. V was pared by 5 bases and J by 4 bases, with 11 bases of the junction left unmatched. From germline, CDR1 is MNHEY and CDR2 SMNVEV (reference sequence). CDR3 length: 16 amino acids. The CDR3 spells CASSPQQGIIYNEQFF. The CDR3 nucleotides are TGTGCCAGCAGTCCCCAACAGGGGATTATTTACAATGAGCAGTTCTTC.

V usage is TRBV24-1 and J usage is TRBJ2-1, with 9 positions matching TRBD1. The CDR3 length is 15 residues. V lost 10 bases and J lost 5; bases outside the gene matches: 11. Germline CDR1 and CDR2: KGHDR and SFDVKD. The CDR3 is CATSTRDRVDNEQFF. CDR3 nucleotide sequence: TGTGCCACGAGTACCCGGGACAGGGTGGACAATGAGCAGTTCTTC.

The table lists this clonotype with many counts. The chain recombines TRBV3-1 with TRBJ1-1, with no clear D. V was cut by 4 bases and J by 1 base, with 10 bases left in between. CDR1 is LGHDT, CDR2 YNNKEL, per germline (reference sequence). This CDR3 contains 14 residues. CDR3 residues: CASSPLHANTEAFF. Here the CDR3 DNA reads TGTGCCAGCAGCCCACTACATGCGAACACTGAAGCTTTCTTT.

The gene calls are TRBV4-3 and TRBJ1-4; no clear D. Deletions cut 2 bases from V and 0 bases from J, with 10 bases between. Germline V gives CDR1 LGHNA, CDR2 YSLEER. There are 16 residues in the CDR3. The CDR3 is CASSQRISSTNEKLFF. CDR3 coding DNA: TGCGCCAGCAGCCAACGGATTTCCTCAACTAATGAAAAACTGTTTTTT.

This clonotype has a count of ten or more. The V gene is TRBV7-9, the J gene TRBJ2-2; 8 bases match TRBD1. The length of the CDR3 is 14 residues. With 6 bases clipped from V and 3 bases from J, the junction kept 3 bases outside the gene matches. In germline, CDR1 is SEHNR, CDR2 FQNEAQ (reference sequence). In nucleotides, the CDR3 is TGTGCCAGCAGTCCACAGGGGGACACCGGGGAGCTGTTTTTT. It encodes CASSPQGDTGELFF.

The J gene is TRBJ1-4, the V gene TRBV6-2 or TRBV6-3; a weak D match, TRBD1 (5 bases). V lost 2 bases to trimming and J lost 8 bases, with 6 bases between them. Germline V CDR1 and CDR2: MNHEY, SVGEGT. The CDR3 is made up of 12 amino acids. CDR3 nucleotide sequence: TGTGCCAGCAGTTACGAGGGGGAAAAACTGTTTTTT. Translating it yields CASSYEGEKLFF.

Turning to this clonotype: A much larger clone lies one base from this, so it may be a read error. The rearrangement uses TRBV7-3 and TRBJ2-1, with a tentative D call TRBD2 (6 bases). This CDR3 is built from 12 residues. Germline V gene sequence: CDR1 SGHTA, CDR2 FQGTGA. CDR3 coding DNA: TGTGCCTGCAGCCAGGGACTTCATGAGCAGTTCTTC. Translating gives CACSQGLHEQFF.

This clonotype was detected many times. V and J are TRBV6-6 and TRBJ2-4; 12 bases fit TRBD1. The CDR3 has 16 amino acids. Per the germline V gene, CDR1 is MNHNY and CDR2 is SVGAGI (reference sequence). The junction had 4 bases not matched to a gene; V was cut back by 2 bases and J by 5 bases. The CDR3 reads CASSYRDRGPENIQYF. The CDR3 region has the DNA TGTGCCAGCAGTTACCGGGACAGGGGGCCGGAAAACATTCAGTACTTC.

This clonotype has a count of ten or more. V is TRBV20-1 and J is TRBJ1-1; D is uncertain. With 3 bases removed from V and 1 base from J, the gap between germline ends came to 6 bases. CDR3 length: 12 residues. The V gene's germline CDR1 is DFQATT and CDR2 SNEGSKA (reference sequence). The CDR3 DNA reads TGCAGTGCTAGTCAGGCGAACACTGAAGCTTTCTTT. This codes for CSASQANTEAFF.

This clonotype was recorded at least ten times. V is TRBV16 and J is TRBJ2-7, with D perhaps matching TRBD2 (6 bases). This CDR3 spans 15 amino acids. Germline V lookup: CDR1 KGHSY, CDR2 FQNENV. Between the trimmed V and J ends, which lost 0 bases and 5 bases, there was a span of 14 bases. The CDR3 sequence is CASSQSGPGTHEQYF. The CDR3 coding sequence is TGTGCCAGCAGCCAATCGGGGCCCGGGACTCACGAGCAGTACTTC. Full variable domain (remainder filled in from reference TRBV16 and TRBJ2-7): GEEVAQTPKHLVRGEGQKAKLYCAPIKGHSYVFWYQQVLKNEFKFLISFQNENVFDETGMPKERFSAKCLPNSPCSLEIQATKLEDSAVYFCASSQSGPGTHEQYFGPGTRLTVT.

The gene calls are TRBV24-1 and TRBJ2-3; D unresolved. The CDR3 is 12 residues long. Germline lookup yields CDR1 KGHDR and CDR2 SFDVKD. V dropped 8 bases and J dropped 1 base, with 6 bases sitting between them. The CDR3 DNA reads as TGTGCCACCATGTGGTGCACAGATACGCAGTATTTT. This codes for CATMWCTDTQYF.

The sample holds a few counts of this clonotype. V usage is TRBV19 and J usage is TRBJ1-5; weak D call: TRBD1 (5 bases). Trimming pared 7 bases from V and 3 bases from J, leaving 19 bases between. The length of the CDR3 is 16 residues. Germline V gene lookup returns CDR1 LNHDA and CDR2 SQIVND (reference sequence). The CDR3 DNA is TGTGCCAGTAACCTGGGGCCAGGGATTGTCAATCAGCCCCAGCATTTT. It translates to CASNLGPGIVNQPQHF.

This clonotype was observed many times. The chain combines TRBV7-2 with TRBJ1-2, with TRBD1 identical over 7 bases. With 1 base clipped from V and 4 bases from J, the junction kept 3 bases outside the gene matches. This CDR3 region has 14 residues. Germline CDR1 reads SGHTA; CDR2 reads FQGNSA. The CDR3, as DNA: TGTGCCAGCAGCTTAGGGTCAGGGGGCTATGGCTACACCTTC. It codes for CASSLGSGGYGYTF.

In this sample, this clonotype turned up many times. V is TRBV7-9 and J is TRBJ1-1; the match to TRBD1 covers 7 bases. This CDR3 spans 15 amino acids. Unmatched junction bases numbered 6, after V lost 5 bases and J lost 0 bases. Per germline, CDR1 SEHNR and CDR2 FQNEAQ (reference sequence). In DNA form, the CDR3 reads TGTGCCAGCAGCGAAAGGACAGGTCTGAACACTGAAGCTTTCTTT. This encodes CASSERTGLNTEAFF. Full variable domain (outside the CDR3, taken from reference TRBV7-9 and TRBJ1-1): DTGVSQNPRHKITKRGQNVTFRCDPISEHNRLYWYRQTLGQGPEFLTYFQNEAQLEKSRLLSDRFSAERPKGSFSTLEIQRTEQGDSAMYLCASSERTGLNTEAFFGQGTRLTVV.

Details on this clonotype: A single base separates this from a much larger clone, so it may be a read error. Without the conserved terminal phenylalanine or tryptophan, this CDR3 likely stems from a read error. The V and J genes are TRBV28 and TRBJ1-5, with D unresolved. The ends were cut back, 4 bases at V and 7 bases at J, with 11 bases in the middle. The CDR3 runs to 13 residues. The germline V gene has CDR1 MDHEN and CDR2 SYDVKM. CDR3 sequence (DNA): TGTGCCAGCAGTTCTTTGTCGGGGCAGCCCCAGCATTCT. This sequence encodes CASSSLSGQPQHS.

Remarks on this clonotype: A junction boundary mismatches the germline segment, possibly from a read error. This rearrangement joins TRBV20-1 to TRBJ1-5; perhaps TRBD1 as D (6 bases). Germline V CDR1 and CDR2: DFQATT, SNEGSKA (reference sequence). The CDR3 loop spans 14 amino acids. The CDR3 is CGARARTVNQPQHF. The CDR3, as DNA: TGCGGTGCTAGAGCCCGGACAGTTAATCAGCCCCAGCATTTT.

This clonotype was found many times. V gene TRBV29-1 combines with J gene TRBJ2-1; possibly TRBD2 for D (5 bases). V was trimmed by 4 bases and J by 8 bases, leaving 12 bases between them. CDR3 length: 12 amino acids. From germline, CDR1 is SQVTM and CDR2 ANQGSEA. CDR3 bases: TGCAGCGTTGTTGAGGGTGGTGATGAGCAGTTCTTC. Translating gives CSVVEGGDEQFF.

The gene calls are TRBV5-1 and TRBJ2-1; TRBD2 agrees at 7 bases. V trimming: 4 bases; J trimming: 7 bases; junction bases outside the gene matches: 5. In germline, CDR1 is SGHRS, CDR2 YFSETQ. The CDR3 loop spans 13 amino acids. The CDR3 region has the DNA TGCGCCAGCAGCCCGTCTAGCGGAAATGAGCAGTTCTTC. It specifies CASSPSSGNEQFF. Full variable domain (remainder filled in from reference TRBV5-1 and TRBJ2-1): KAGVTQTPRYLIKTRGQQVTLSCSPISGHRSVSWYQQTPGQGLQFLFEYFSETQRNKGNFPGRFSGRQFSNSRSEMNVSTLELGDSALYLCASSPSSGNEQFFGPGTRLTVL.

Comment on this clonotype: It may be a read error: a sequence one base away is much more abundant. Written as DNA, the CDR3 is TGTGCCAGCAGTTTATCCGCGAGATTGGGGGCAGGGTTCTACGAGCAGCACTTC. This sequence encodes CASSLSARLGAGFYEQHF. This chain uses TRBV28 with TRBJ2-7; weak D call: TRBD1 (6 bases). Germline lookup yields CDR1 MDHEN and CDR2 SYDVKM. The CDR3 loop spans 18 amino acids.

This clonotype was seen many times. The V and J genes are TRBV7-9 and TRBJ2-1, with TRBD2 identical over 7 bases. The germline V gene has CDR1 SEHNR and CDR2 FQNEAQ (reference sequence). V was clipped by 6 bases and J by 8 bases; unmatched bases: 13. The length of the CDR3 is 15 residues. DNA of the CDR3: TGTGCCAGCAGTCAGAGACTAGGGAGGGCCGATGAGCAGTTCTTC. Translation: CASSQRLGRADEQFF.

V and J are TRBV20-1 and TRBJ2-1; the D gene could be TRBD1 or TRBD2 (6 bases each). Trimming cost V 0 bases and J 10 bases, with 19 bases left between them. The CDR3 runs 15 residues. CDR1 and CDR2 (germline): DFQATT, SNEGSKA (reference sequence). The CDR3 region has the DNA TGCAGTGCTAGAGAGTTTGGCGGAGGGGGATGGGAGCAGTTCTTC. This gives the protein CSAREFGGGGWEQFF.

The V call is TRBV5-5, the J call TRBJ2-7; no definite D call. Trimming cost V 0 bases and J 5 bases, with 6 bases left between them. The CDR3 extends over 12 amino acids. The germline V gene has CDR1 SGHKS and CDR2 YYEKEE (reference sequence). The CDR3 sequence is CASSLAQHEQYF. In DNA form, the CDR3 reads TGTGCCAGCAGCTTGGCCCAGCACGAGCAGTACTTC.

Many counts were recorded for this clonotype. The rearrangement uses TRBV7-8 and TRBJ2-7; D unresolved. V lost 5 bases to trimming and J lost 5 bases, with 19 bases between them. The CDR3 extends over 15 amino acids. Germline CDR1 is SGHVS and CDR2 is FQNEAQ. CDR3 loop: CASSQPPGPSHEQYF. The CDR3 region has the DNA TGTGCCAGCAGCCAACCCCCTGGGCCTTCCCACGAGCAGTACTTC.

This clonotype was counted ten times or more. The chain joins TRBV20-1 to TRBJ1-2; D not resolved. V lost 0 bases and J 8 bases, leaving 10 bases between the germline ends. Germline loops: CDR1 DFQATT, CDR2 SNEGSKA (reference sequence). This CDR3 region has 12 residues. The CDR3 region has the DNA TGCAGTGCTAGAGATCGAAGAGGCGGCTACACCTTC. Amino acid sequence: CSARDRRGGYTF.

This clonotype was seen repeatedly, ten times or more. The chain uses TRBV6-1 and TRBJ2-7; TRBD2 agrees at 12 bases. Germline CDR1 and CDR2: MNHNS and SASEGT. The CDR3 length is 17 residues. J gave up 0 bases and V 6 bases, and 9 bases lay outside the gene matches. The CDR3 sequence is CASSPGQTSGSSYEQYF. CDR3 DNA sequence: TGTGCCAGCAGCCCGGGCCAGACTAGCGGGAGCTCCTACGAGCAGTACTTC.